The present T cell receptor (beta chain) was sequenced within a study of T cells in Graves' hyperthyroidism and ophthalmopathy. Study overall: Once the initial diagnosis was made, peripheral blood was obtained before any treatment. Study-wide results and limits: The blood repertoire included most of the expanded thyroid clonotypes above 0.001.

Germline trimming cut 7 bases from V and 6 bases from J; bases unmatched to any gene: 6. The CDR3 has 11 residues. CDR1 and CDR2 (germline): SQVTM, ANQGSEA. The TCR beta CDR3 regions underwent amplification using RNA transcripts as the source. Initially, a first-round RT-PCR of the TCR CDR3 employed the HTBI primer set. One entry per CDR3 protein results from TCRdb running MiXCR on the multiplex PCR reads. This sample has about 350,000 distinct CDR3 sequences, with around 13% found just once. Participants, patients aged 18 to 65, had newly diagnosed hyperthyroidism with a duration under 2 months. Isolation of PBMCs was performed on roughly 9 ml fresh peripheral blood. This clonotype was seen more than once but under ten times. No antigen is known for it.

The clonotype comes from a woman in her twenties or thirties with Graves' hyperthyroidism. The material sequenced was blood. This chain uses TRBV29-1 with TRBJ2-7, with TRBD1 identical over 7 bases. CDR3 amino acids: CSGQGASEQYF. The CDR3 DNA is TGCAGCGGACAGGGTGCGAGCGAGCAGTACTTC.